These 25 T cell receptor beta chains came from one sample sequenced in a study of T cells in Graves' hyperthyroidism and ophthalmopathy. Using RNA transcripts as the source, TCR beta CDR3 regions were amplified. The HTBI primer set served for first-round RT-PCR of the TCR CDR3. TCRdb passed the multiplex PCR reads through MiXCR, listing each CDR3 protein once. The sample holds around 290,000 distinct CDR3 sequences; 15% to 20% are singletons and the top ten take over 45%. The sample was blood. The source is a woman in her fifties or sixties with Graves' ophthalmopathy.

This clonotype was detected ten times or more. The chain recombines TRBV5-1 with TRBJ2-3; no reliable D call. Between the trimmed V and J ends, which lost 4 bases and 0 bases, there was a span of 9 bases. Germline V gene data show CDR1 as SGHRS and CDR2 as YFSETQ. This CDR3 comprises 14 residues. CDR3 sequence (DNA): TGCGCCAGCAGCGTAGGACCTAGCACAGATACGCAGTATTTT. As protein: CASSVGPSTDTQYF.

V and J are TRBV5-1 and TRBJ1-1, with D possibly TRBD1 on 5 matching bases. There are 15 residues in the CDR3. Trimming pared 2 bases from V and 3 bases from J, leaving 14 bases between. Germline loops: CDR1 SGHRS, CDR2 YFSETQ. The CDR3: CASSFRGAPDTEAFF. The CDR3 DNA sequence: TGCGCCAGCAGCTTCCGGGGCGCGCCGGACACTGAAGCTTTCTTT.

The CDR3 sequence is CASTPGDGYTEAFF. The CDR3 nucleotides are TGTGCCAGCACCCCCGGGGACGGATACACTGAAGCTTTCTTT. The genes are TRBV12-3 or TRBV12-4 and TRBJ1-1; tentative D call: TRBD1 (5 bases). The CDR3 covers 14 residues. The ends were cut back, 7 bases at V and 3 bases at J, with 15 bases in the middle.

Turning to this clonotype: Given a much more abundant clone one base away, this may be a read error. The chain uses TRBV3-1 and TRBJ1-3; D possibly corresponds to TRBD1 (5 bases). Germline V CDR1 and CDR2: LGHDT, YNNKEL (reference sequence). The CDR3 sequence is 17 residues long. The CDR3: CTSSPAMAGISGNTIYF. The DNA of the CDR3 is TGTACCAGCAGCCCAGCAATGGCAGGGATCTCTGGAAACACCATATATTTT.

This clonotype was counted ten times or more. The chain recombines TRBV2 with TRBJ1-1; D not certain. Between the trimmed V and J ends, which lost 6 bases and 4 bases, there was a span of 12 bases. Germline-derived CDR1 and CDR2 are SNHLY and FYNNEI. This CDR3 is built from 13 residues. The CDR3 DNA reads as TGTGCCAGCAGATTAGAACAGAGCACTGAAGCTTTCTTT. This translates into CASRLEQSTEAFF.

This clonotype appeared many times. The chain combines TRBV5-1 with TRBJ2-3; 7 bases are a match to TRBD1. The CDR3 contains 15 residues. The germline V gene encodes CDR1 SGHRS and CDR2 YFSETQ. The V gene end was trimmed by 0 bases and the J gene end by 0 bases; junction bases not matched to a gene: 1. DNA of the CDR3: TGCGCCAGCAGCTTGGGGGACAGTAGCACAGATACGCAGTATTTT. Amino acid sequence: CASSLGDSSTDTQYF.

The rearrangement uses TRBV5-4 and TRBJ2-5; D ambiguous. Germline CDR1 and CDR2: SGHNT and YYREEE (reference sequence). This CDR3 is 13 amino acids long. V gave up 0 bases and J gave up 2 bases, with 5 bases separating them. The CDR3 sequence is CASSLVGQETQYF. As DNA, the CDR3 is TGTGCCAGCAGCTTGGTTGGGCAAGAGACCCAGTACTTC.

V gene TRBV4-1 combines with J gene TRBJ2-7, with 9 nucleotides matching TRBD1. CDR3 size: 15 residues. Per germline, CDR1 MGHRA and CDR2 YSYEKL. V trimming: 4 bases; J trimming: 2 bases; junction bases outside the gene matches: 6. The CDR3 coding sequence is TGCGCCAGCAGCCTAAGCCGGGACAGGGCCTACGAGCAGTACTTC. Translation: CASSLSRDRAYEQYF.

This clonotype was counted many times. The V call is TRBV29-1, the J call TRBJ2-1; the match to TRBD1 covers 7 bases. From germline, CDR1 is SQVTM and CDR2 ANQGSEA. The junction had 14 bases not matched to a gene; V was cut back by 5 bases and J by 4 bases. The CDR3 consists of 16 residues. CDR3 region: CSVRIPGQSFYNEQFF. As DNA, the CDR3 is TGCAGCGTTAGAATTCCGGGACAGTCGTTTTACAATGAGCAGTTCTTC.

The chain combines TRBV19 with TRBJ1-2, with D possibly TRBD1 on 5 matching bases. Per the germline V gene, CDR1 is LNHDA and CDR2 is SQIVND (reference sequence). CDR3 length equals 13 residues. With 3 bases removed from V and 8 bases from J, the gap between germline ends came to 13 bases. CDR3 bases: TGTGCCAGTAGTATTGATGGGGCTGGAGGCTACACCTTC. Translated: CASSIDGAGGYTF. The full variable domain, completed using reference TRBV19 and TRBJ1-2, is DGGITQSPKYLFRKEGQNVTLSCEQNLNHDAMYWYRQDPGQGLRLIYYSQIVNDFQKGDIAEGYSVSREKKESFPLTVTSAQKNPTAFYLCASSIDGAGGYTFGSGTRLTVV.

Remarks on this clonotype: This clone may be a read error of a much larger clone one base away. CDR3 loop: CASSFTTLDQYF. The CDR3 DNA reads as TGTGCCAGCTCATTTACGACCTTGGATCAGTACTTC. The J gene is TRBJ2-7, the V gene TRBV7-9; D not resolved. The germline gives CDR1 SEHNR, CDR2 FQNEAQ (reference sequence). Trimming cost V 8 bases and J 10 bases, with 18 bases left between them. The CDR3 runs 12 residues.

This clonotype was counted once. CDR3 loop: CSASILAGGRSYNEQFF. CDR3 sequence (DNA): TGCAGTGCTAGTATACTAGCGGGAGGGCGCTCCTACAATGAGCAGTTCTTC. This sequence joins TRBV20-1 and TRBJ2-1; 13 bases are shared with TRBD2. The CDR3 spans 17 residues. Germline-derived CDR1 and CDR2 are DFQATT and SNEGSKA (reference sequence). Trimming took 3 bases from V and 0 from J; bases not matched to a gene: 5.

V usage is TRBV15 and J usage is TRBJ1-2, with D perhaps TRBD1 (5 bases). Germline CDR1 is LNHNV and CDR2 is YYDKDF (reference sequence). V shed 0 bases and J shed 8 bases, with 13 bases lying between them. The CDR3 loop spans 14 amino acids. The CDR3 DNA reads TGTGCCACCAGCAGAGATCTTAGAGGGGACGGCTACACCTTC. Encoded protein: CATSRDLRGDGYTF.

The J gene is TRBJ2-4, the V gene TRBV6-2 or TRBV6-3; possibly TRBD2 for D (6 bases). V was clipped by 4 bases and J by 3 bases, with 19 bases between them. CDR1 and CDR2 from the germline V gene are MNHEY and SVGEGT. The CDR3 spans 17 residues. The CDR3 region is CASSSRLGRLDKNIQYF. The CDR3 coding sequence is TGTGCCAGCAGTTCCAGACTAGGGCGGTTGGACAAAAACATTCAGTACTTC.

This clonotype has just a few counts. The chain uses TRBV4-3 and TRBJ2-2; tentative D call: TRBD2 (6 bases). Germline-derived CDR1 and CDR2 are LGHNA and YSLEER. V was pared by 0 bases and J by 5 bases, with 13 bases between. The CDR3 consists of 16 residues. The CDR3 sequence: CASSQDPTGDTGELFF. The CDR3 DNA sequence: TGCGCCAGCAGCCAAGACCCAACGGGGGATACCGGGGAGCTGTTTTTT.

V usage is TRBV9 and J usage is TRBJ1-4; D gene ambiguous. Looked up from germline, CDR1 is SGDLS and CDR2 is YYNGEE. V was cut by 4 bases and J by 11 bases, with 24 bases left in between. The CDR3 consists of 16 residues. CDR3 residues: CASSPTRSTTLQKLFF. The CDR3 DNA is TGTGCCAGCAGCCCAACCCGAAGTACCACCCTCCAGAAACTGTTTTTT.

This clonotype was found a few times. The chain couples TRBV29-1 to TRBJ2-3; D gene ambiguous. The germline V gene has CDR1 SQVTM and CDR2 ANQGSEA. V lost 6 bases to trimming and J lost 1 base, with 11 bases between them. There are 13 residues in the CDR3. CDR3 region: CSVLSLGTDTQYF. As DNA, the CDR3 is TGCAGCGTGCTTTCCCTCGGCACAGATACGCAGTATTTT.

V gene TRBV25-1 combines with J gene TRBJ1-3; 8 bases fit TRBD1. Germline CDR1 reads MGHDK; CDR2 reads SYGVNS. There are 15 residues in the CDR3. The V segment lost 6 bases and the J segment 2 bases; nucleotides outside the gene matches: 6. The CDR3 DNA follows: TGTGCCAGCAGGGACGACAGGGGAGCTGGAAACACCATATATTTT. It codes for CASRDDRGAGNTIYF. The whole variable domain, remainder taken from reference TRBV25-1 and TRBJ1-3, is EADIYQTPRYLVIGTGKKITLECSQTMGHDKMYWYQQDPGMELHLIHYSYGVNSTEKGDLSSESTVSRIRTEHFPLTLESARPSHTSQYLCASRDDRGAGNTIYFGEGSWLTVV.

This clonotype was seen ten or more times. The chain couples TRBV12-3 or TRBV12-4 to TRBJ1-4; D gene uncertain. Trimming removed 7 bases from V and 8 bases from J, with 14 bases in between. CDR3 length: 13 residues. The CDR3 sequence: CASTQTFREKLFF. CDR3 coding DNA: TGTGCCAGCACCCAAACTTTTCGGGAAAAACTGTTTTTT.

This clonotype was observed a handful of times. This rearrangement joins TRBV18 to TRBJ2-5, with 7 bases aligning to TRBD1. The CDR3 consists of 15 residues. The ends lost 3 bases at V and 5 bases at J; junction bases unmatched: 9. CDR1 is KGHSH and CDR2 is LQKENI in the germline V gene. The chain's CDR3 is CASSPAGGQGETQYF. DNA for the CDR3: TGTGCCAGCTCACCGGCAGGGGGTCAGGGGGAGACCCAGTACTTC.

CDR3 loop: CASRPGQGLPRDIQYF. CDR3 sequence (DNA): TGTGCCAGCAGACCGGGACAGGGCCTCCCAAGGGACATTCAGTACTTC. The chain carries TRBV2 and TRBJ2-4, with 9 bases aligning to TRBD1. The CDR3 length is 16 residues. With V trimmed by 6 bases and J by 8 bases, 14 bases remained unmatched. Germline V lookup: CDR1 SNHLY, CDR2 FYNNEI.

This clonotype was observed a few times. This chain links TRBV20-1 with TRBJ1-1; the D gene is possibly TRBD1 (6 bases). The CDR3 is 13 amino acids. Trimming removed 0 bases at V and 10 bases at J, with 15 bases between. CDR1 DFQATT and CDR2 SNEGSKA come from the germline V gene (reference sequence). CDR3 sequence reads: CSARDWDMRGAFF. The CDR3 DNA sequence: TGCAGTGCTAGAGATTGGGACATGAGGGGAGCTTTCTTT.

This clonotype was recorded at least ten times. V and J are TRBV4-3 and TRBJ1-6; D gene ambiguous. CDR1 LGHNA and CDR2 YSLEER come from the germline V gene. V was shortened by 7 bases and J by 7 bases, with 20 bases between the two germline ends. There are 16 residues in the CDR3. Written as DNA, the CDR3 is TGCGCCAGCAAAGGACGCGTGGGCCTGTACAATTCACCCCTCCACTTT. This sequence encodes CASKGRVGLYNSPLHF.

The chain has TRBV12-3 or TRBV12-4 and TRBJ1-3; maybe TRBD1 (5 bases). Trimming cost V 6 bases and J 2 bases, with 11 bases left between them. The CDR3 loop spans 14 amino acids. The CDR3 is CASRKGDPGNTIYF. CDR3 coding DNA: TGTGCCAGCAGAAAAGGGGATCCTGGAAACACCATATATTTT.

This clonotype has just a few counts. The chain carries TRBV18 and TRBJ1-1, with unresolved D. The CDR3 extends over 16 amino acids. Looked up from germline, CDR1 is KGHSH and CDR2 is LQKENI. V lost 6 bases and J 1 base, leaving 18 bases between the germline ends. In DNA, the CDR3 is TGTGCCAGCTCTCTCATTAGAGAGGGAGCGAACACTGAAGCTTTCTTT. This encodes CASSLIREGANTEAFF.